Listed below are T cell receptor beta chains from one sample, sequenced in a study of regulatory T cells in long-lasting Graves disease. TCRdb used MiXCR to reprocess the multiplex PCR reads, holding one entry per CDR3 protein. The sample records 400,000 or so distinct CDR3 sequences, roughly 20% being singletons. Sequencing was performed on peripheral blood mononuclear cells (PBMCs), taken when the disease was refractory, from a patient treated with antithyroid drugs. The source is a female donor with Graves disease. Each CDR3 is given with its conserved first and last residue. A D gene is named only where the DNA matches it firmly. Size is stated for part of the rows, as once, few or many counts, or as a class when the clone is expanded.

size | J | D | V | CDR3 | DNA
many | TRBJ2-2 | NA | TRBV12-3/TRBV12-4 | CASSLDPGELFF | TGTGCCAGCAGTTTGGATCCCGGGGAGCTGTTTTTT
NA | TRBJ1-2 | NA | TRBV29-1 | CSVESGATGGYTF | TGCAGCGTTGAGTCGGGGGCTACTGGTGGCTACACCTTC
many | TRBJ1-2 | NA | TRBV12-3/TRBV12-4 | CASSFVGSGYGYTF | TGTGCCAGCAGTTTTGTAGGGTCTGGCTATGGCTACACCTTC
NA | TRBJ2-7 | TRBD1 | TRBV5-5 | CASSSGQGGDEQYF | TGTGCCAGCAGCTCCGGACAGGGGGGCGACGAGCAGTACTTC
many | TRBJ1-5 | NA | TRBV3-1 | CASSQEGIGQPQHF | TGTGCCAGCAGCCAAGAAGGGATAGGTCAGCCCCAGCATTTT
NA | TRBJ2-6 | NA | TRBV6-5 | CASSYGQSGANVLTF | TGTGCCAGCAGTTACGGACAGTCTGGGGCCAACGTCCTGACTTTC
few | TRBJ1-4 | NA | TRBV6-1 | CASSEARGEKLFF | TGTGCCAGCAGTGAAGCGCGGGGTGAAAAACTGTTTTTT
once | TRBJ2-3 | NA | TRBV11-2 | CASIVAGSTDTQYF | TGTGCCAGCATCGTGGCGGGGAGCACAGATACGCAGTATTTT
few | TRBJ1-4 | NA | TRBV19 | CASSATGFEKLFF | TGTGCCAGTAGCGCGACAGGTTTTGAAAAACTGTTTTTT
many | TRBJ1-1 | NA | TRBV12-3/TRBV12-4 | CASSSTGTEAFF | TGTGCCAGCAGTTCGACAGGCACTGAAGCTTTCTTT
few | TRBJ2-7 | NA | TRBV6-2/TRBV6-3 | CASSYSGRSYEQYF | TGTGCCAGCAGTTACTCTGGCAGATCCTACGAGCAGTACTTC
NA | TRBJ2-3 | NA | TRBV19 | CASSIGSSSTDTQYF | TGTGCCAGTAGTATAGGCAGTTCTAGCACAGATACGCAGTATTTT
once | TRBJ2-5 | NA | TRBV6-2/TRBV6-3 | CASSYPLAEEETQYF | TGTGCCAGCAGTTACCCCTTAGCGGAAGAAGAGACCCAGTACTTC
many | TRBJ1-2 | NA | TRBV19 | CASEDRGGYTF | TGTGCCAGTGAGGACCGTGGTGGCTACACCTTC
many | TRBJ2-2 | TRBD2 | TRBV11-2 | CASTQGGFSGRANTGELFF | TGTGCCAGCACCCAAGGGGGGTTTAGCGGGAGGGCGAACACCGGGGAGCTGTTTTTT
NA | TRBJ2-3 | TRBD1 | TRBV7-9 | CASSARTGWTDTQYF | TGTGCCAGCAGCGCCCGGACAGGATGGACAGATACGCAGTATTTT
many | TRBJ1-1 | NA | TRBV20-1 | CSASTPTEAFF | TGCAGTGCTAGTACTCCGACTGAAGCTTTCTTT
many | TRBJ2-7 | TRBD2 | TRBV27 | CASSLSLAGGPGEQYF | TGTGCCAGCAGTTTATCACTAGCGGGAGGGCCGGGTGAGCAGTACTTC
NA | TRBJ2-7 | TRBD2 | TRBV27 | CASSSLTSGSGQYF | TGTGCCAGCAGTTCCCTGACTAGCGGGAGCGGGCAGTACTTC
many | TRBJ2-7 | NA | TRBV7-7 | CASSLNADYEQYF | TGTGCCAGCAGCCTAAACGCGGATTACGAGCAGTACTTC
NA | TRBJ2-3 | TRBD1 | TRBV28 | CASSLGDREETDTQYF | TGTGCCAGCAGTTTGGGCGACAGGGAAGAGACAGATACGCAGTATTTT
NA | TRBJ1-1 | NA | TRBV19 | CASSIDRTESTEAFF | TGTGCCAGTAGTATAGATAGGACAGAGAGCACTGAAGCTTTCTTT
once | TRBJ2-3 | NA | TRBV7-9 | CASSSTPARADTQYF | TGTGCCAGCAGCTCCACGCCAGCGCGCGCAGATACGCAGTATTTT
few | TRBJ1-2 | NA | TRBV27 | CASHSSGGRYGYTF | TGTGCCAGCCATTCTTCCGGGGGACGGTATGGCTACACCTTC
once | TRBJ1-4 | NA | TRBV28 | CASSTGGATNEKLFF | TGTGCCAGCAGCACGGGGGGGGCAACTAATGAAAAACTGTTTTTT
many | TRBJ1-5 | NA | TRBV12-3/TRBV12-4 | CASSLISTDYSNQPQHF | TGTGCCAGCAGTTTAATCTCGACGGACTATAGCAATCAGCCCCAGCATTTT
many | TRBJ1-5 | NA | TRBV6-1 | CASSEQQGNQPQHF | TGTGCCAGCAGTGAACAGCAGGGCAATCAGCCCCAGCATTTT